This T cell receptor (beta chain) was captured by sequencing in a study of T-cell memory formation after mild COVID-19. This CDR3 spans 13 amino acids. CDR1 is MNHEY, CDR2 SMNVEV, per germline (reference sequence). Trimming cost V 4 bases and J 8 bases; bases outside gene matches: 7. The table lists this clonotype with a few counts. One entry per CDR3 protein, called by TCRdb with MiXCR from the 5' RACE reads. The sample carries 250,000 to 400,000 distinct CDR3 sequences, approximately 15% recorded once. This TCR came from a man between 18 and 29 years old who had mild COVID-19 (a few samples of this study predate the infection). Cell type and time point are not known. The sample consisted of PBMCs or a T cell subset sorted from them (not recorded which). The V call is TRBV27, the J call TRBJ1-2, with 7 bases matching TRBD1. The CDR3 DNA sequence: TGTGCCAGCAGTTCGGGACAGTGGGGCGGCTACACCTTC. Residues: CASSSGQWGGYTF.